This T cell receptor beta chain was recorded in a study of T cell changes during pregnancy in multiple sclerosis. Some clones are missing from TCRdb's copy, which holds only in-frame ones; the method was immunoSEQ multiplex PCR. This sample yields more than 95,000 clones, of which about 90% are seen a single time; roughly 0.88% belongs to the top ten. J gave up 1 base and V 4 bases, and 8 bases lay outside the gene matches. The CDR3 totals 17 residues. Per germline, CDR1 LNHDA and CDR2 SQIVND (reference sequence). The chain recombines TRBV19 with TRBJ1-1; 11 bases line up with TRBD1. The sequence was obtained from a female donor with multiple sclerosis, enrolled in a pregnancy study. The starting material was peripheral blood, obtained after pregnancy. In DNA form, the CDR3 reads TGTGCCAGTAGTACTCTTGGACAGGGGGCCTGGAACACTGAAGCTTTCTTT. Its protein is CASSTLGQGAWNTEAFF.